The 9 T cell receptor beta chains given below trace back to one sample, sequenced in a study of blood T cells in healthy people across ages. The authors ran a second PCR of 7 to 11 cycles using a sample-barcoded 5' primer and a J-beta primer mix. TCRdb reprocessed the 5' RACE reads with MiXCR, giving one entry per CDR3 protein. Of around 600,000 distinct CDR3 sequences in the sample, more than 45% were seen once. The sequenced sample consisted of blood. The receptors originated from an elderly man in good health.

The table lists this clonotype with a few counts. The gene calls are TRBV29-1 and TRBJ1-2; weak D call: TRBD1 (5 bases). Germline V gene sequence: CDR1 SQVTM, CDR2 ANQGSEA. There are 13 residues in the CDR3. V lost 4 bases, J lost 2 bases, and 11 bases lay in between. CDR3 protein: CSVGAGLNYGYTF. The DNA of the CDR3 is TGCAGCGTTGGGGCAGGGCTGAACTATGGCTACACCTTC.

This chain uses TRBV7-9 with TRBJ2-6; 8 positions agree with TRBD2. CDR1 is SEHNR, CDR2 FQNEAQ, per germline (reference sequence). The CDR3 extends over 18 amino acids. Trimming at V came to 1 base and at J to 4 bases, leaving 9 bases not matched to a gene. The CDR3 DNA follows: TGTGCCAGCAGCTTAGGATATCTAGCGGGTTACGGGGCCAACGTCCTGACTTTC. This gives the protein CASSLGYLAGYGANVLTF.

V is TRBV4-1 and J is TRBJ2-5, with TRBD2 as a possible D gene (5 bases). Trimming cost V 4 bases and J 2 bases, with 14 bases left between them. The V gene's germline CDR1 is MGHRA and CDR2 YSYEKL. The CDR3 runs to 15 residues. The DNA of the CDR3 is TGCGCCAGCAGCCGCTCGGGGTCACAGCAAGAGACCCAGTACTTC. Translating it yields CASSRSGSQQETQYF.

A word on this clonotype: Its ends do not fully match the called genes, so a read error is possible. The chain couples TRBV27 to TRBJ1-1; D is perhaps TRBD1 (5 bases). CDR1 and CDR2 from the germline V gene are MNHEY and SMNVEV (reference sequence). The CDR3 contains 14 residues. The DNA of the CDR3 is TGTGCCAGCAGTCTGGGACGGACGAACACTGAAGTTTTCTTT. It is translated as CASSLGRTNTEVFF.

This chain links TRBV6-1 with TRBJ2-5; 10 bases fit TRBD2. The CDR3 contains 17 residues. J was trimmed by 4 bases and V by 6 bases; bases with no gene match: 14. Germline V gene data show CDR1 as MNHNS and CDR2 as SASEGT. CDR3 sequence (DNA): TGTGCCAGCAGCCCCCGACGGGGGACTAGCGTTTCAGAGACCCAGTACTTC. Translated: CASSPRRGTSVSETQYF.

The rearrangement joins TRBV7-8 to TRBJ1-1; no firm D call. The germline CDR1 and CDR2 sequences are SGHVS and FQNEAQ. Trimming shortened V by 4 bases and J by 1 base, and 10 bases separated the two germline ends. The CDR3 is made up of 14 amino acids. The CDR3 spells CASSSARENTEAFF. CDR3 sequence (DNA): TGTGCCAGCAGCTCGGCGAGGGAGAACACTGAAGCTTTCTTT. The whole variable domain, remainder taken from reference TRBV7-8 and TRBJ1-1, is GAGVSQSPRYKVAKRGQDVALRCDPISGHVSLFWYQQALGQGPEFLTYFQNEAQLDKSGLPSDRFFAERPEGSVSTLKIQRTQQEDSAVYLCASSSARENTEAFFGQGTRLTVV.

The rearrangement uses TRBV12-3 or TRBV12-4 and TRBJ2-3, with 8 bases identical to TRBD2. V was pared by 6 bases and J by 1 base, with 6 bases of the junction left unmatched. The CDR3 consists of 15 residues. CDR3 sequence (DNA): TGTGCCAGCAGGGACGGGGGGGCTGGCACAGATACGCAGTATTTT. This encodes CASRDGGAGTDTQYF.

The chain employs TRBV18 and TRBJ1-1, with unresolved D. This CDR3 is 15 amino acids long. V was pared by 6 bases and J by 0 bases, with 14 bases between. From germline, CDR1 is KGHSH and CDR2 LQKENI. The CDR3 coding sequence is TGTGCCAGCTCTCCTGTTACACCGATGAACACTGAAGCTTTCTTT. It codes for CASSPVTPMNTEAFF. The whole variable domain, remainder taken from reference TRBV18 and TRBJ1-1, is NAGVMQNPRHLVRRRGQEARLRCSPMKGHSHVYWYRQLPEEGLKFMVYLQKENIIDESGMPKERFSAEFPKEGPSILRIQQVVRGDSAAYFCASSPVTPMNTEAFFGQGTRLTVV.

This clonotype occurred a few times. The chain joins TRBV20-1 to TRBJ2-7; the D is unclear. The CDR3 is 14 amino acids. Germline CDR1 is DFQATT and CDR2 is SNEGSKA (reference sequence). V was trimmed by 5 bases and J by 3 bases, leaving 17 bases between them. In nucleotides, the CDR3 is TGCAGTGCTGGCCCCGGGTCCATTAACTACGAGCAGTACTTC. Protein sequence: CSAGPGSINYEQYF.